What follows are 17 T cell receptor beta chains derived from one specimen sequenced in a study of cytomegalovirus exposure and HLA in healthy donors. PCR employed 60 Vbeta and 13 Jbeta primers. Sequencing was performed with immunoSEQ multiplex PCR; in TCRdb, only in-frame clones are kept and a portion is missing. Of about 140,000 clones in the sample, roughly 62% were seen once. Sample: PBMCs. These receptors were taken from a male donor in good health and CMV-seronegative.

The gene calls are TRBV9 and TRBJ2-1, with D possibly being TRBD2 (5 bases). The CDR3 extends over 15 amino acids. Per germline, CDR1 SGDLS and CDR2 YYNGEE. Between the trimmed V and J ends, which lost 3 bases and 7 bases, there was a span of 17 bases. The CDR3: CASSASLAGGNEQFF. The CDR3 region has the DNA TGTGCCAGCAGCGCTTCCCTGGCGGGCGGGAATGAGCAGTTCTTC.

CDR3 DNA: TGTGCCAGTAGTAATGGGGGAGGCTCCTACGAGCAGTACTTC. It specifies CASSNGGGSYEQYF. J is TRBJ2-7 and V is TRBV19; D perhaps matches TRBD2 (6 bases). Germline lookup yields CDR1 LNHDA and CDR2 SQIVND (reference sequence). Trimming took 4 bases from V and 0 from J, leaving 10 bases between them. The CDR3 is 14 amino acids.

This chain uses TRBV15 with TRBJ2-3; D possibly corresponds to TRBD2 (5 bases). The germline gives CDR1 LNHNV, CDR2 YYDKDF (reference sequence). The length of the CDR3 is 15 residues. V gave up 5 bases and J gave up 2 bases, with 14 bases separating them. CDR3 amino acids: CATSAAWTYTDTQYF. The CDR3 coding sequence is TGTGCCACCAGCGCAGCCTGGACTTACACAGATACGCAGTATTTT.

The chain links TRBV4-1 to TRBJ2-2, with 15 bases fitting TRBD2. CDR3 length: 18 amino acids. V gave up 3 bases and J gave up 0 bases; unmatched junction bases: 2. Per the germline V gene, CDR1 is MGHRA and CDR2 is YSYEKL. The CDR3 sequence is CASSHGLAGGTNTGELFF. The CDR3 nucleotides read TGCGCCAGCAGCCATGGACTAGCGGGGGGGACGAACACCGGGGAGCTGTTTTTT.

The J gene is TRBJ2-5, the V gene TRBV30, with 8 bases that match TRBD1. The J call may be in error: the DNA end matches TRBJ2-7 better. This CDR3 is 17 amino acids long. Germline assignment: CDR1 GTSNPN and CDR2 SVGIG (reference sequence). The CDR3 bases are TGTGCCTGGAGTGGGACAGGGCATCCTGAGTTCCTCTACGAGCAGTACTTC. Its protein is CAWSGTGHPEFLYEQYF.

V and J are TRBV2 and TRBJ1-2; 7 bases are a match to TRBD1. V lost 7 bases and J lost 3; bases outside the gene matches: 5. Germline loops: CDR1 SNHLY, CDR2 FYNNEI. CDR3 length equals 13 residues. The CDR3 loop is CASNPDRDYGYTF. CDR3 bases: TGTGCCAGCAACCCAGACAGGGACTATGGCTACACCTTC.

The CDR3 coding sequence is TGTGCCAGCACCTCGGGCCAACGGGGTGAAAAACTGTTTTTT. It encodes CASTSGQRGEKLFF. The rearrangement joins TRBV7-9 to TRBJ1-4; D ambiguous. The CDR3 sequence is 14 residues long. Trimming pared 7 bases from V and 7 bases from J, leaving 16 bases between. Germline assignment: CDR1 SEHNR and CDR2 FQNEAQ (reference sequence).

CDR3 in amino acids: CASDGGAEAFF. The CDR3 nucleotides read TGTGCCAGCGACGGGGGGGCTGAAGCTTTCTTT. The chain combines TRBV2 with TRBJ1-1, with a tentative D call TRBD1 (5 bases). CDR1 is SNHLY and CDR2 is FYNNEI in the germline V gene. The CDR3 spans 11 residues. Trimming took off 8 bases at V and 6 bases at J, with 10 bases between the two ends.

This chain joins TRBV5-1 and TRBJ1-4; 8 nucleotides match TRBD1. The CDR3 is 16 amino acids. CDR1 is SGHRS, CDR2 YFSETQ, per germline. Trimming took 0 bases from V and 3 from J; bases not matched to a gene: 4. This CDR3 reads CASSLGLTGANEKLFF. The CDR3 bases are TGCGCCAGCAGCTTGGGCCTGACAGGGGCTAATGAAAAACTGTTTTTT.

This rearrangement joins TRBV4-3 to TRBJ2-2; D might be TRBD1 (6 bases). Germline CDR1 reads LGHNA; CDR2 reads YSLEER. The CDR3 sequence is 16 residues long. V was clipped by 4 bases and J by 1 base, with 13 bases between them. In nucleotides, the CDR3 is TGCGCCAGCAGCCCTCTGGGACACCAGAACACCGGGGAGCTGTTTTTT. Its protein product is CASSPLGHQNTGELFF.

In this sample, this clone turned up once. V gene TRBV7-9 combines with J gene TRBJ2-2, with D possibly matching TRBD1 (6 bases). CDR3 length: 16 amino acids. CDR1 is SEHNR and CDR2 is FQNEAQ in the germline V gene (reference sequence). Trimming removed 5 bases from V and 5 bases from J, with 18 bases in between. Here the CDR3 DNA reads TGTGCCAGCAGCCAGGGGTGGGGCGTGAGGACCGGGGAGCTGTTTTTT. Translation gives CASSQGWGVRTGELFF. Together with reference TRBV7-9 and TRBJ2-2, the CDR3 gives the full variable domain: DTGVSQNPRHKITKRGQNVTFRCDPISEHNRLYWYRQTLGQGPEFLTYFQNEAQLEKSRLLSDRFSAERPKGSFSTLEIQRTEQGDSAMYLCASSQGWGVRTGELFFGEGSRLTVL.

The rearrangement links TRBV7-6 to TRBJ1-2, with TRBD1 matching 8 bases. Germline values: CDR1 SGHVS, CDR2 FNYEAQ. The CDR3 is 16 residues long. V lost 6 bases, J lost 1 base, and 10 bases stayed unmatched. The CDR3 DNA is TGTGCCAGCAGTAACACTCGCACAGGGGGTAACTATGGCTACACCTTC. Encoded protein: CASSNTRTGGNYGYTF.

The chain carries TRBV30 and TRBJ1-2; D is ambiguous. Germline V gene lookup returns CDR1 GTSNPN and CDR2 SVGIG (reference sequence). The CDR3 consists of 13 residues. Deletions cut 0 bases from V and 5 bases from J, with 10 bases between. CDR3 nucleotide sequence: TGTGCCTGGAGTGTAACTGGGAGGTATGGCTACACCTTC. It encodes CAWSVTGRYGYTF.

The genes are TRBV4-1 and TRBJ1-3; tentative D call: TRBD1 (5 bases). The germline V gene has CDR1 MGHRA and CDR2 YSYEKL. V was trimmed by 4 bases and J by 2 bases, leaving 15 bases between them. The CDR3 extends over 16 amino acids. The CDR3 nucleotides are TGCGCCAGCAGCCCGGGGCGGGGAAAGACTGGAAACACCATATATTTT. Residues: CASSPGRGKTGNTIYF.

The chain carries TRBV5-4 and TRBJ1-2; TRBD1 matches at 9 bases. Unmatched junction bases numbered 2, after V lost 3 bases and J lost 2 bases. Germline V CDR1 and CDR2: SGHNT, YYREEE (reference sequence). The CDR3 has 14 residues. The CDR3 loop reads CASSWGQGNYGYTF. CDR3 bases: TGTGCCAGCAGCTGGGGACAGGGCAACTATGGCTACACCTTC.

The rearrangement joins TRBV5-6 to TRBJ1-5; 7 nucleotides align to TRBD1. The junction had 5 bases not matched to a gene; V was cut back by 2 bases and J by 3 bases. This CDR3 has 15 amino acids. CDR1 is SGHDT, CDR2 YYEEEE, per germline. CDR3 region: CASSFIDRVNQPQHF. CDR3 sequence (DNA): TGTGCCAGCAGCTTTATAGACAGGGTCAATCAGCCCCAGCATTTT.

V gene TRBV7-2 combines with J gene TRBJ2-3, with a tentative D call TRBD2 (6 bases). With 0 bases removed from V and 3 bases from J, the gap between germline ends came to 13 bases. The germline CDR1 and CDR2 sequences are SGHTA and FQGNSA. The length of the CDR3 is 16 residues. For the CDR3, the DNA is TGTGCCAGCAGCTTAGCGTTGGGGGGTCGGACAGATACGCAGTATTTT. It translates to CASSLALGGRTDTQYF.